Reported below is one TCR beta chain. The CDR3 is 15 amino acids. The V end lost 6 bases, the J end lost 6 bases, and 18 bases lay between the germline ends. The V gene's germline CDR1 is MNHEY and CDR2 SVGAGI. In the study's own analysis: Reference gene primer amplification yielded estimated nucleated cell counts. TCRdb's copy holds only in-frame clones and misses some; the assay was immunoSEQ multiplex PCR. V and J calls plus clone size are reproduced from that table; the DNA served to infer D and trimming. The table records approximately 250,000 clones, under 95% of them present only once. Recruits, aged roughly 18 to 100 years, lived in 20 to 30 US areas. Those designated as exposed participants met a COVID-19 case within 2 weeks before study entry. The data were obtained in a study of blood T cell repertoires in COVID-19. At the level of the study: Samples representing acute and convalescent COVID-19 were sourced from the United States, Italy and Spain.

The receptor was isolated from a man between 35 and 55 years old who had been exposed to COVID-19. Sequencing was done on a sample of PBMCs or T cells enriched from blood (not recorded which). The chain carries TRBV6-5 and TRBJ1-5; D unclear. In nucleotides, the CDR3 is TGTGCCAGCAGCCACGGGGATTCAGACGGTCAGCCCCAGCATTTT. Its protein is CASSHGDSDGQPQHF.